The 10 T cell receptor beta chains given below trace back to one sample, sequenced in a study of cytomegalovirus exposure and HLA in healthy donors. Use of 60 Vbeta and 13 Jbeta primers characterized the PCR. The assay was immunoSEQ multiplex PCR, and TCRdb's table has in-frame clones only and misses some. The data contain about 200,000 clones, 70% to 80% of them singletons. The sequencing sample was made of PBMCs. All receptors come from a male donor in good health and CMV-seropositive.

This clone showed up just a few times. The gene calls are TRBV11-2 and TRBJ2-5; 8 positions agree with TRBD1. With 0 bases clipped from V and 5 bases from J, the junction kept 8 bases outside the gene matches. The CDR3 runs to 16 residues. Germline lookup yields CDR1 SGHAT and CDR2 FQNNGV. The CDR3 bases are TGTGCCAGCAGCTTAGAAACGGGACAGGCCTTGGAGACCCAGTACTTC. Protein product: CASSLETGQALETQYF.

This clone was seen just once. The genes are TRBV5-1 and TRBJ2-2; no firm D call. Between the trimmed V and J ends, which lost 5 bases and 6 bases, there was a span of 14 bases. The CDR3 has 14 amino acids. Germline V gene sequence: CDR1 SGHRS, CDR2 YFSETQ. Here the CDR3 reads CASSEAPLPGELFF. CDR3 coding DNA: TGCGCCAGCAGTGAGGCACCACTCCCCGGGGAGCTGTTTTTT.

This chain links TRBV9 with TRBJ1-1, with 7 bases matching TRBD1. The V and J ends lost 0 bases and 7 bases, in that order; junction bases with no gene match: 3. The germline gives CDR1 SGDLS, CDR2 YYNGEE. The CDR3 loop spans 13 amino acids. The CDR3 coding sequence is TGTGCCAGCAGCGTAGAACAGGGGTATGAAGCTTTCTTT. Translating it yields CASSVEQGYEAFF.

V and J are TRBV2 and TRBJ1-6; D is ambiguous. The CDR3 consists of 15 residues. V lost 6 bases and J lost 9, with 18 bases in between. Germline CDR1 SNHLY, CDR2 FYNNEI. CDR3 sequence reads: CASSESSAPVSPLHF. CDR3 DNA sequence: TGTGCCAGCAGCGAATCCAGCGCCCCCGTTTCACCCCTCCACTTT.

The rearrangement uses TRBV19 and TRBJ2-7; D remains ambiguous. V was trimmed by 6 bases and J by 1 base, leaving 7 bases between them. The CDR3 loop spans 12 amino acids. Germline loops: CDR1 LNHDA, CDR2 SQIVND (reference sequence). The CDR3 sequence: CASSPGSYEQYF. CDR3 DNA: TGTGCCAGTAGCCCCGGGTCCTACGAGCAGTACTTC.

This chain links TRBV10-3 with TRBJ1-1; TRBD1 is a possible D gene (6 bases). In germline, CDR1 is ENHRY, CDR2 SYGVKD. The CDR3 is made up of 15 amino acids. V was cut by 2 bases and J by 1 base, with 11 bases left in between. The CDR3 here is CAISETGLGNTEAFF. The CDR3 DNA sequence: TGTGCCATCAGTGAGACAGGGTTGGGGAACACTGAAGCTTTCTTT.

The rearrangement joins TRBV5-1 to TRBJ1-1, with a weak D call TRBD1 (6 bases). Trimming pared 3 bases from V and 4 bases from J, leaving 13 bases between. This CDR3 contains 14 residues. Germline V CDR1 and CDR2: SGHRS, YFSETQ. The chain's CDR3 is CASSWGGEGTEAFF. For the CDR3, the DNA is TGCGCCAGCAGCTGGGGGGGCGAGGGCACTGAAGCTTTCTTT. Full variable domain (missing parts from reference TRBV5-1 and TRBJ1-1): KAGVTQTPRYLIKTRGQQVTLSCSPISGHRSVSWYQQTPGQGLQFLFEYFSETQRNKGNFPGRFSGRQFSNSRSEMNVSTLELGDSALYLCASSWGGEGTEAFFGQGTRLTVV.

The chain is built from TRBV27 and TRBJ1-1, with TRBD1 as a possible D gene (6 bases). This CDR3 contains 13 residues. Germline V gene sequence: CDR1 MNHEY, CDR2 SMNVEV (reference sequence). The V end was cut by 8 bases, the J end by 7 bases, with 17 bases between. The CDR3 DNA is TGTGCCAGCGGACTTCGGGGGGCGGGTGAAGCTTTCTTT. Translated, it gives CASGLRGAGEAFF.

Notes on this clone: Other DNA sequences in this sample translate to the same CDR3. The gene calls are TRBV7-2 and TRBJ1-1; D might be TRBD1 (5 bases). V lost 1 base and J 5 bases, leaving 11 bases between the germline ends. Germline V gives CDR1 SGHTA, CDR2 FQGNSA. CDR3 length equals 14 residues. The CDR3: CASSLVGGGTEAFF. The DNA for the CDR3 is TGTGCCAGCAGCTTAGTTGGGGGAGGGACTGAAGCTTTCTTT. Combining the CDR3 with reference TRBV7-2 and TRBJ1-1 gives the whole variable domain GAGVSQSPSNKVTEKGKDVELRCDPISGHTALYWYRQSLGQGLEFLIYFQGNSAPDKSGLPSDRFSAERTGGSVSTLTIQRTQQEDSAVYLCASSLVGGGTEAFFGQGTRLTVV.

This chain joins TRBV27 and TRBJ2-3; D is unresolved. CDR1 is MNHEY, CDR2 SMNVEV, per germline (reference sequence). With 6 bases removed from V and 6 bases from J, the gap between germline ends came to 10 bases. This CDR3 comprises 12 residues. The CDR3 here is CASSHLKDTQYF. The CDR3 DNA is TGTGCCAGCAGCCATCTAAAGGATACGCAGTATTTT.